Below, one TCR beta chain is given with its context. From germline, CDR1 is MDHEN and CDR2 SYDVKM. V shed 5 bases and J shed 0 bases, with 11 bases lying between them. There are 16 residues in the CDR3. Methods used by the authors: Nucleated cell number was recorded as an estimate derived from reference gene primer amplification. Sequenced by immunoSEQ multiplex PCR; TCRdb stores in-frame clones only, minus some. V, J and clone size were drawn from that table, and D and trimming were deduced from the DNA. This sample has more than 250,000 clones, with 92% found just once. This record comes from a study of blood T cell repertoires in COVID-19.

The TCR sequence derives from a young woman who had recovered from COVID-19. The rearrangement links TRBV28 to TRBJ2-6; D gene ambiguous. Sequencing was performed on PBMCs or T cells enriched from blood (not recorded which). The DNA of the CDR3 is TGTGCCAGCAGTACCAGGATTCGCTCTGGGGCCAACGTCCTGACTTTC. Protein sequence: CASSTRIRSGANVLTF.